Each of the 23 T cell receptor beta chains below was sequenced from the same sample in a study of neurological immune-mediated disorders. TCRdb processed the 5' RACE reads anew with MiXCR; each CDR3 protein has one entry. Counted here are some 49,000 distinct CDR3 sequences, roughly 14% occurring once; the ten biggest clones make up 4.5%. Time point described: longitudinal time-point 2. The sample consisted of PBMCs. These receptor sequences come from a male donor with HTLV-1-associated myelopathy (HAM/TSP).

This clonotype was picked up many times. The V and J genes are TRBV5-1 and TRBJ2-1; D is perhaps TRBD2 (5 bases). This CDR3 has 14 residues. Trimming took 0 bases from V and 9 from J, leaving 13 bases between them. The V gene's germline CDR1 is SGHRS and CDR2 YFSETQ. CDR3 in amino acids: CASSLGLSAGEQFF. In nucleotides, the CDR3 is TGCGCCAGCAGCTTGGGGTTGTCGGCGGGTGAGCAGTTCTTC.

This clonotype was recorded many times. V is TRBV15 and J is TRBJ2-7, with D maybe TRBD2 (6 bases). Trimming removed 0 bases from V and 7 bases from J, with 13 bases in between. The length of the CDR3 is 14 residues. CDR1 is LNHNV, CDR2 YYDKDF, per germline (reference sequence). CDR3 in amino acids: CATSRDWRVSEQYF. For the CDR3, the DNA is TGTGCCACCAGCAGAGATTGGAGGGTTTCGGAGCAGTACTTC. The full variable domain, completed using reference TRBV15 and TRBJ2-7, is DAMVIQNPRYQVTQFGKPVTLSCSQTLNHNVMYWYQQKSSQAPKLLFHYYDKDFNNEADTPDNFQSRRPNTSFCFLDIRSPGLGDTAMYLCATSRDWRVSEQYFGPGTRLTVT.

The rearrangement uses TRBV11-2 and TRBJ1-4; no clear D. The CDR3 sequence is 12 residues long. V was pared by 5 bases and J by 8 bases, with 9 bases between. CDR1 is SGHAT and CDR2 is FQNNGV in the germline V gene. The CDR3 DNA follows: TGTGCCAGCAGCCGTCCTTACGAAAAACTGTTTTTT. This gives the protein CASSRPYEKLFF.

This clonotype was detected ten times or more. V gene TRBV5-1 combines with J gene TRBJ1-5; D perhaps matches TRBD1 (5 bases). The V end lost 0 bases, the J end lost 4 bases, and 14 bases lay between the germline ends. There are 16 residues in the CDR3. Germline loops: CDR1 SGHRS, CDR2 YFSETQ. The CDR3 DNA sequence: TGCGCCAGCAGCTTGGACGGGACGGGCCAGAATCAGCCCCAGCATTTT. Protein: CASSLDGTGQNQPQHF.

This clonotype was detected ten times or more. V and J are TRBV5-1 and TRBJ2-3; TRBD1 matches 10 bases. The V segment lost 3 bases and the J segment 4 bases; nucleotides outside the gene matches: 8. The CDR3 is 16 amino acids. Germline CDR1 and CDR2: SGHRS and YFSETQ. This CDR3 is CASSSGTGVEADTQYF. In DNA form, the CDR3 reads TGCGCCAGCAGCTCCGGGACAGGGGTGGAGGCAGATACGCAGTATTTT.

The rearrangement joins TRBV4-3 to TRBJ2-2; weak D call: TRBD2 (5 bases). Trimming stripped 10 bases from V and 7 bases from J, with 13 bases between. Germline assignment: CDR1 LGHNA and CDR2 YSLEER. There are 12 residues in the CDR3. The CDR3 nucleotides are TGCGCCAACAACCAAGAGGGCGGGGAGCTGTTTTTT. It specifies CANNQEGGELFF.

CDR3 loop: CSGGTDMVGGDTEAFF. The CDR3 DNA is TGCAGTGGGGGTACCGATATGGTGGGCGGTGACACTGAAGCTTTCTTT. V is TRBV20-1 and J is TRBJ1-1; D gene unclear. The germline gives CDR1 DFQATT, CDR2 SNEGSKA (reference sequence). The CDR3 length is 16 residues. V was pared by 7 bases and J by 3 bases, with 24 bases between.

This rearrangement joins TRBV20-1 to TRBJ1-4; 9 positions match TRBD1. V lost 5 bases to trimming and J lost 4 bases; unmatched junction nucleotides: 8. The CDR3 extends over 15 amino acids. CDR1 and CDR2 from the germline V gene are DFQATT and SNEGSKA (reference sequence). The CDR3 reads CSAPGSTGGNEKLFF. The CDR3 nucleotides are TGCAGTGCTCCGGGCTCGACAGGGGGTAATGAAAAACTGTTTTTT.

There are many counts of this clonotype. The CDR3: CASSLLASSTDTQYF. In DNA form, the CDR3 reads TGTGCCAGCAGCTTGTTGGCTTCTAGCACAGATACGCAGTATTTT. This chain uses TRBV7-3 with TRBJ2-3; the D is unclear. The CDR3 runs 15 residues. Germline CDR1 is SGHTA and CDR2 is FQGTGA. V was shortened by 3 bases and J by 0 bases, with 10 bases between the two germline ends.

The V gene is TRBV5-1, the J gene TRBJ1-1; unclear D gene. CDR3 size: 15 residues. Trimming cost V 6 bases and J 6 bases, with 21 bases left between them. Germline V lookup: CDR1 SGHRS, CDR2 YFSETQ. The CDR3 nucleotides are TGCGCCAGCATTCCAGGAAGTGGGAGCTTGTCTGAAGCTTTCTTT. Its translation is CASIPGSGSLSEAFF.

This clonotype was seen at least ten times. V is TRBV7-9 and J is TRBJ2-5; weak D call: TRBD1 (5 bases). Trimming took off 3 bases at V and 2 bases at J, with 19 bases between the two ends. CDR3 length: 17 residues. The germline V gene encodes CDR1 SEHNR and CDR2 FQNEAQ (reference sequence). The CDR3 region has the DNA TGTGCCAGCAGCTTTTCCGAGCCAGGGCGTCCTCAAGAGACCCAGTACTTC. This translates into CASSFSEPGRPQETQYF. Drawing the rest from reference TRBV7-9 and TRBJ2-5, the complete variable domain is DTGVSQNPRHKITKRGQNVTFRCDPISEHNRLYWYRQTLGQGPEFLTYFQNEAQLEKSRLLSDRFSAERPKGSFSTLEIQRTEQGDSAMYLCASSFSEPGRPQETQYFGPGTRLLVL.

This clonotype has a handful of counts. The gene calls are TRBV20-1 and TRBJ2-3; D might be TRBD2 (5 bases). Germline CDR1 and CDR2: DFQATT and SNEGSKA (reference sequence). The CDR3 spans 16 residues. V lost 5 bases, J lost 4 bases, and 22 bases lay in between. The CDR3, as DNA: TGCAGTGCTCGAGGGAGTCTAGCAGTAGCTGCAGATACGCAGTATTTT. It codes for CSARGSLAVAADTQYF.

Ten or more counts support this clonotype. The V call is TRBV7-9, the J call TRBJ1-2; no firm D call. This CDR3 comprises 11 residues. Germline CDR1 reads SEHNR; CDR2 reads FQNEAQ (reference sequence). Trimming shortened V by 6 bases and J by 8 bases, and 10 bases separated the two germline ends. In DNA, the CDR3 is TGTGCCAGCAGGGAATCGAGGGGCTACACCTTC. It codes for CASRESRGYTF.

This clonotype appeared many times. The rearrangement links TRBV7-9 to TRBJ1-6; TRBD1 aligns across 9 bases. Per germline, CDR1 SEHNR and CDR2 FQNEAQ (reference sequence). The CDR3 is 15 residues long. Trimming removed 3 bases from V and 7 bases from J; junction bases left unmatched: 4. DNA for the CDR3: TGTGCCAGCAGCTTGGACAGGGGAGGCAATTCACCCCTCCACTTT. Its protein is CASSLDRGGNSPLHF.

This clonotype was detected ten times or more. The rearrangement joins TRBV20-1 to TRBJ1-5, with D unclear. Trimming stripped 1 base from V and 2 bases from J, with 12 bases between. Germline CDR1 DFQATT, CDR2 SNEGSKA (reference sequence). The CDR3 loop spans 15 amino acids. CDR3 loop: CSARVSSLGNQPQHF. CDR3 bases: TGCAGTGCTAGAGTTTCCAGCCTCGGCAATCAGCCCCAGCATTTT.

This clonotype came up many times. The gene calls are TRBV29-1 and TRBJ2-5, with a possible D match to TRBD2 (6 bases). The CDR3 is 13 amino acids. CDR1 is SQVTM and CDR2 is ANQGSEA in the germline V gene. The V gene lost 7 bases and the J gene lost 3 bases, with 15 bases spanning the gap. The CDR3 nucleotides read TGCAGCGGCGTATCGGGACTTGAAGAGACCCAGTACTTC. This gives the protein CSGVSGLEETQYF.

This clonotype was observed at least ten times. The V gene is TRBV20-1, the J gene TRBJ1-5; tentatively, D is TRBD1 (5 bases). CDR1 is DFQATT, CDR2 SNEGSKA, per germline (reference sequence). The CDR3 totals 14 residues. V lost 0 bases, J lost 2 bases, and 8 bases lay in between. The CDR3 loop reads CSARDRVGNQPQHF. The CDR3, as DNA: TGCAGTGCTAGAGACAGGGTCGGCAATCAGCCCCAGCATTTT.

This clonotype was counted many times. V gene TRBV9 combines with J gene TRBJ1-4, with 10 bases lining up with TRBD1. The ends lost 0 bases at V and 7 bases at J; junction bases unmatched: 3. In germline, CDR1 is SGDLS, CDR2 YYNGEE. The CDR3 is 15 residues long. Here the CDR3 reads CASSVETGGFEKLFF. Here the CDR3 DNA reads TGTGCCAGCAGCGTAGAGACAGGGGGCTTTGAAAAACTGTTTTTT. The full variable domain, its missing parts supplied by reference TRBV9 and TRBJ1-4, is DSGVTQTPKHLITATGQRVTLRCSPRSGDLSVYWYQQSLDQGLQFLIQYYNGEERAKGNILERFSAQQFPDLHSELNLSSLELGDSALYFCASSVETGGFEKLFFGSGTQLSVL.

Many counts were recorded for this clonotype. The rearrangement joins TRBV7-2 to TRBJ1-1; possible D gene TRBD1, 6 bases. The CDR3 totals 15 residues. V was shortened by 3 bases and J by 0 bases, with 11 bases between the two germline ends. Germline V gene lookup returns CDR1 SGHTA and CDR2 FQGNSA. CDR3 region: CASSFDGQLNTEAFF. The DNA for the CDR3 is TGTGCCAGCAGCTTCGACGGACAGCTGAACACTGAAGCTTTCTTT.

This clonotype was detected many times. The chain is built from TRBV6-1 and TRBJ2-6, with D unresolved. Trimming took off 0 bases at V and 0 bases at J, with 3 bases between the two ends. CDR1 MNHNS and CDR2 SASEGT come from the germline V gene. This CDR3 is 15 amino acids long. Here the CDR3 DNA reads TGTGCCAGCAGTGAAGCAGGCTCTGGGGCCAACGTCCTGACTTTC. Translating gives CASSEAGSGANVLTF.

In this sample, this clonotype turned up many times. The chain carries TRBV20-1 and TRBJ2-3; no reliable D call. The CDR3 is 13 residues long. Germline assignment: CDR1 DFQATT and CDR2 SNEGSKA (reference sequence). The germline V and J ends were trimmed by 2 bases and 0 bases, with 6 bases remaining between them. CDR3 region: CSARLGSTDTQYF. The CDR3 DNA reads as TGCAGTGCTAGATTGGGCAGCACAGATACGCAGTATTTT.

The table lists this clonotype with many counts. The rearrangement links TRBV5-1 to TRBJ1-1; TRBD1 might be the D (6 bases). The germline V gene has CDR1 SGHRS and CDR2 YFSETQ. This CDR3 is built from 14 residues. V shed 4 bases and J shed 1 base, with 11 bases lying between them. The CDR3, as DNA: TGCGCCAGCAGCCCTCCGACAGGGAACACTGAAGCTTTCTTT. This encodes CASSPPTGNTEAFF.

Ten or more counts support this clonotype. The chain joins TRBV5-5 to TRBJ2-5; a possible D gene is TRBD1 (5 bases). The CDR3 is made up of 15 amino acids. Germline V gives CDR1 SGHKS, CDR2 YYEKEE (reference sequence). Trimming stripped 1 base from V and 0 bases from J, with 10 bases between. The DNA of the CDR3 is TGTGCCAGCAGCTTGACAGGAGTCTACCAAGAGACCCAGTACTTC. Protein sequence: CASSLTGVYQETQYF. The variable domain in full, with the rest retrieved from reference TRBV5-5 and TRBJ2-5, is DAGVTQSPTHLIKTRGQQVTLRCSPISGHKSVSWYQQVLGQGPQFIFQYYEKEERGRGNFPDRFSARQFPNYSSELNVNALLLGDSALYLCASSLTGVYQETQYFGPGTRLLVL.